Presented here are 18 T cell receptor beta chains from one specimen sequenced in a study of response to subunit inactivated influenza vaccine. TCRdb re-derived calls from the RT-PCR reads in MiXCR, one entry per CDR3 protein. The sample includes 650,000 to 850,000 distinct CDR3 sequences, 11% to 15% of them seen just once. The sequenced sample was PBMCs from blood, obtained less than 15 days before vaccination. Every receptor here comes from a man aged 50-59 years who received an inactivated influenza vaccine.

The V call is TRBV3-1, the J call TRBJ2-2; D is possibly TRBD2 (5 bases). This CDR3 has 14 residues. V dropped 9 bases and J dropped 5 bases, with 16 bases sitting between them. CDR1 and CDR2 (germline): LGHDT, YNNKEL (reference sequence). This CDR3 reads CASTGIGKTGELFF. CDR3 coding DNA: TGTGCCAGTACCGGGATAGGGAAGACCGGGGAGCTGTTTTTT.

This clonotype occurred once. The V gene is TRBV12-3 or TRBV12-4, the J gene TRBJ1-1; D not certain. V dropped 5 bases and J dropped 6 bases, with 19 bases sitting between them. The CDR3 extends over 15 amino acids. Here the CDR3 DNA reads TGTGCCAGCAGTACCACCCCGACGAAGATCTCTGAAGCTTTCTTT. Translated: CASSTTPTKISEAFF.

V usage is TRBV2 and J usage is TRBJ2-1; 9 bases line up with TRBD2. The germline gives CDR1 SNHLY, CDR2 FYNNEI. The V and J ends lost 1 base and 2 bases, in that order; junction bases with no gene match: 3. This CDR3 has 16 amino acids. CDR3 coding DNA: TGTGCCAGCAGTGAAGATGGCGGGGGGGCCTACAATGAGCAGTTCTTC. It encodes CASSEDGGGAYNEQFF.

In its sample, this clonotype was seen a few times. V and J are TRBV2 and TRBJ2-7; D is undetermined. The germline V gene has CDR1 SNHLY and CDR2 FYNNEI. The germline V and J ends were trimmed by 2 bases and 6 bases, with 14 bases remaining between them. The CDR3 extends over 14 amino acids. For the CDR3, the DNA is TGTGCCAGCAGTGAATTAGAGACCCGGAGCGAGCAGTACTTC. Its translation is CASSELETRSEQYF.

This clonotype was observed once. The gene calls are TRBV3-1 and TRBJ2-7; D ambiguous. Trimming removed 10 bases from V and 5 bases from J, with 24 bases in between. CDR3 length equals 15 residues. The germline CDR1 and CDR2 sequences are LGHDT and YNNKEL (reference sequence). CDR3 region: CATTRDISPGNEQYF. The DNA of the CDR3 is TGTGCCACCACCCGAGACATCTCACCGGGCAACGAGCAGTACTTC.

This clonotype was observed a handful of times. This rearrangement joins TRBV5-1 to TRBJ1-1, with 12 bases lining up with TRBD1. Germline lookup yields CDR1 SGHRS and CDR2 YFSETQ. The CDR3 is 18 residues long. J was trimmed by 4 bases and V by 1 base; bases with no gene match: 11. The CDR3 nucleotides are TGCGCCAGCAGCTTGTCCGGGACAGGGGGCGTTCGGGGCACTGAAGCTTTCTTT. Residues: CASSLSGTGGVRGTEAFF.

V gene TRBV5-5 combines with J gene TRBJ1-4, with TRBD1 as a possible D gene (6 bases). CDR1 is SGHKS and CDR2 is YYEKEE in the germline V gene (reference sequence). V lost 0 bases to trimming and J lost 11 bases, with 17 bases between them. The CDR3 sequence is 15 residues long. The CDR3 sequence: CASSLAGTRAGKLFF. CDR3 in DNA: TGTGCCAGCAGCTTGGCCGGGACACGCGCGGGTAAACTGTTTTTT.

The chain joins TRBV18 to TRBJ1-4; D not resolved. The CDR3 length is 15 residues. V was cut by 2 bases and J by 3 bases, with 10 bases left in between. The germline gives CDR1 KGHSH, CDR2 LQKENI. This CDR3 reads CASSPFMESNEKLFF. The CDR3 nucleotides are TGTGCCAGCTCACCATTTATGGAGTCTAATGAAAAACTGTTTTTT.

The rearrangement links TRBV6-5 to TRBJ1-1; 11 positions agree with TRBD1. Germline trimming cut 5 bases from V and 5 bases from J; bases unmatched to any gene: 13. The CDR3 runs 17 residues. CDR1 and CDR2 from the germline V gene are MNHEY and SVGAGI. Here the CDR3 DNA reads TGTGCCAGCAGTAACCTACGGGACAGGGGGTGGTATACTGAAGCTTTCTTT. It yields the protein CASSNLRDRGWYTEAFF.

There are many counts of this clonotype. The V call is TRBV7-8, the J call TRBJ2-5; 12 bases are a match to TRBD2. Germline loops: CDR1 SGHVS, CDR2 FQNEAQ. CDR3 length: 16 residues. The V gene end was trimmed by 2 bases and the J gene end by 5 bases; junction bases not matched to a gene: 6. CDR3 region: CASSLRLAGGPETQYF. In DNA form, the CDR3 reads TGTGCCAGCAGCTTACGGCTAGCGGGGGGGCCGGAGACCCAGTACTTC.

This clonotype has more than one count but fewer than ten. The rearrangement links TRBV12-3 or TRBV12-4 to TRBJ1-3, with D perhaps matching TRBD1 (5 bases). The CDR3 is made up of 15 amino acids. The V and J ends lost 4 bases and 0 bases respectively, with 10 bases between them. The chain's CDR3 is CASSSGLDSGNTIYF. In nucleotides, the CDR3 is TGTGCCAGCAGTTCGGGACTGGACTCTGGAAACACCATATATTTT.

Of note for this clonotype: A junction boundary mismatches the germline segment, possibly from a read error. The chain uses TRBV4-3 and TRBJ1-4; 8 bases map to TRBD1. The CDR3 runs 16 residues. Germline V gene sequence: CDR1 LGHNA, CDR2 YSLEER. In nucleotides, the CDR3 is TGCGCCAGCAGCCCGACCGGACAGGGAAGGAATGCAAAACTGTTTTTT. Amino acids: CASSPTGQGRNAKLFF.

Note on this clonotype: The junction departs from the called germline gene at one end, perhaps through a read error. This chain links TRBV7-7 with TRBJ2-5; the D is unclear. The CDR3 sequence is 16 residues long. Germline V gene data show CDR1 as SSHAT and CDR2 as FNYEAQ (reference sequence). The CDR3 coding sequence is TGTGCTAGCAGCTTAGGCCGGGCCCTCCAGAAGGAGACCCAGTACTTC. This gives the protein CASSLGRALQKETQYF.

This CDR3 is CASSSRDRVPGYTF. CDR3 nucleotides: TGTGCCAGCAGTTCCCGGGACAGGGTCCCTGGCTACACCTTC. The chain employs TRBV6-5 and TRBJ1-2, with 9 positions matching TRBD1. CDR1 is MNHEY, CDR2 SVGAGI, per germline. After removal of 4 bases from V and 7 bases from J, the junction contained 7 bases not matched to a gene. This CDR3 is built from 14 residues.

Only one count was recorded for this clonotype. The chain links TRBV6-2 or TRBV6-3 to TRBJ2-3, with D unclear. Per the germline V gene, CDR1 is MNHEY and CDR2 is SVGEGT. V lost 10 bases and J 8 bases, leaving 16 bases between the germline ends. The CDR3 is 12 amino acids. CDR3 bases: TGTGCCACCGGCGAGGAAGTAGTTACGCAGTATTTT. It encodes CATGEEVVTQYF.

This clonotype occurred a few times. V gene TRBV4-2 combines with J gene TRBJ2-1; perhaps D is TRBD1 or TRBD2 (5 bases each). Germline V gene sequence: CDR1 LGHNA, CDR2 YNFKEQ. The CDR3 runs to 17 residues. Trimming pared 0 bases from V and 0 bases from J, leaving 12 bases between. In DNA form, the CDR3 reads TGTGCCAGCAGCCAAGATCGAGGGGTTGACTCCTACAATGAGCAGTTCTTC. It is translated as CASSQDRGVDSYNEQFF.

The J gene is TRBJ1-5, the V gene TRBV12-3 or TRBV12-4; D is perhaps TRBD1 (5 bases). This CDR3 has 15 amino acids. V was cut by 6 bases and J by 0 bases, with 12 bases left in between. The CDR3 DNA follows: TGTGCCAGCAGAGGCCTAGGGGTTAGCAATCAGCCCCAGCATTTT. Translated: CASRGLGVSNQPQHF.

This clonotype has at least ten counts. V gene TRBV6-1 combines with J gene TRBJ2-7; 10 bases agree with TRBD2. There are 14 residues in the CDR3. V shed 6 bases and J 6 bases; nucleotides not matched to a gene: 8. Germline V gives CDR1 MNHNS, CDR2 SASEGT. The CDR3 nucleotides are TGTGCCAGCAGCGAGACTAGCGGGCCCTCCGAGCAGTACTTC. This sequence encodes CASSETSGPSEQYF.